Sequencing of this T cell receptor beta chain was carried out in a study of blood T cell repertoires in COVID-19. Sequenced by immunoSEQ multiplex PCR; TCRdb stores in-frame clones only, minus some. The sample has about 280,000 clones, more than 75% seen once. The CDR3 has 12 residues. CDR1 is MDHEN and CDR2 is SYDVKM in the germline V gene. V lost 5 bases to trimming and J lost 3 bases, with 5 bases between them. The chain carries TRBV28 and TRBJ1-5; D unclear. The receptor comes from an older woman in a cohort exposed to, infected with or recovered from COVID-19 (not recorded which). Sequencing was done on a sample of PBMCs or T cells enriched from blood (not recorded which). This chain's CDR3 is CASSRDNQPQHF. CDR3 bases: TGTGCCAGCAGTCGGGACAATCAGCCCCAGCATTTT.